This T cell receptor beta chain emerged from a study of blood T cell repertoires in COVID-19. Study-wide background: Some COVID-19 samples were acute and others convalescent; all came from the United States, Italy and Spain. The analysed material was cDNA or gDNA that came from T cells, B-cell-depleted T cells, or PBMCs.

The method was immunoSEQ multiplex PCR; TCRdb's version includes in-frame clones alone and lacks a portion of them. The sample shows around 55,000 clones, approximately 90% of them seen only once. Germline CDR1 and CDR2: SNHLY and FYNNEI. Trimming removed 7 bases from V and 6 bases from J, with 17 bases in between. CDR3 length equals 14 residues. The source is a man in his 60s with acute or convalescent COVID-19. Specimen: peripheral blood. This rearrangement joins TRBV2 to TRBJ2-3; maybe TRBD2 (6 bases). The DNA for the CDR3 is TGTGCCAGCAATTTAGTACTAGCTGTGGATACGCAGTATTTT. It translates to CASNLVLAVDTQYF.